This T cell receptor (beta chain) emerged from a study of PD-L1 blockade in urothelial cancer. Time point specified: peripheral blood 6 weeks after treatment start. Germline CDR1 reads WSHSY; CDR2 reads SAAADI. The V end was cut by 8 bases, the J end by 3 bases, with 13 bases between. This CDR3 region has 13 residues. Sequenced by immunoSEQ multiplex PCR; TCRdb stores in-frame clones only, minus some. The data show about 120,000 clones, 91% seen once. The chain couples TRBV10-2 to TRBJ1-2; D uncertain. The sequence was obtained from a man in his 60s with urothelial cancer. The material was PBMCs, obtained around atezolizumab (anti-PD-L1) treatment. The CDR3 nucleotides read TGCGCCAGCTCACTGACGGGAGACTATGGCTACACCTTC. Translation gives CASSLTGDYGYTF.